The present TCR beta chain was sequenced within a study of blood T cell repertoires in COVID-19. Study summary: Samples came from the United States, Italy and Spain, spanning acute and convalescent COVID-19. Nucleic acid was either cDNA or gDNA, and it came from T cells, B-cell-depleted T cells, or PBMCs.

CDR1 is KGHSH and CDR2 is LQKENI in the germline V gene. The CDR3 totals 13 residues. V shed 6 bases, J shed 5 bases, and the junction held 1 base outside the gene matches. Per the study methods: Nucleated cell counts were estimated from reference gene primer amplification. TCRdb keeps only in-frame clones here, not all; method: immunoSEQ multiplex PCR. That table gives V, J and clone size, and the DNA gave D and trimming. In the table there are under 60,000 clones, approximately 88% of which are singletons. This TCR came from a man in his sixties or seventies with acute or convalescent COVID-19. Sequencing used peripheral blood. The chain carries TRBV18 and TRBJ1-6; 7 bases agree with TRBD1. The CDR3 coding sequence is TGTGCCAGCTCCACAGGGGATAATTCACCCCTCCACTTT. Translating it yields CASSTGDNSPLHF.